The following is a TCR beta chain sequence with its context. What it binds is unknown. This CDR3 is built from 13 residues. Germline V gene lookup returns CDR1 MNHEY and CDR2 SMNVEV (reference sequence). Trimming pared 5 bases from V and 2 bases from J, leaving 10 bases between. The sample belongs to a study of a mutant IDH1 vaccine in newly diagnosed glioma. Study background: Earlier therapy was either radiotherapy, temozolomide, or both, and most got both.

Using immunoSEQ multiplex PCR, the repertoire was profiled, and TCRdb retains in-frame clones only, with some absent. The table records tens of thousands of clones, roughly 79% of them present only once. Time point denoted: week 35, safety follow-up. Doses of 300 ug of mutant IDH1 20-mer peptide were given with topical imiquimod. Eight vaccinations were given in weeks 1, 3, 5, 7, 11, 15, 19 and 23. This TCR derives from a man aged 35 to 55 with glioma. V gene TRBV27 combines with J gene TRBJ2-7; D not certain. The sequences come from PBMCs, collected from a glioma patient whose treatment included an IDH1 peptide vaccine. Written as DNA, the CDR3 is TGTGCCAGCAGTAAGGTTAGCCCCTACGAGCAGTACTTC. Amino acids: CASSKVSPYEQYF.